Following are 7 T cell receptor beta chains from one sample sequenced in a study of blood T cells in healthy people across ages. The use of a sample-barcoded 5' primer and a J-beta primer mix characterized a second PCR of about 7 to 12 cycles. TCRdb used MiXCR to reprocess the 5' RACE reads, holding one entry per CDR3 protein. The sample yields about 590,000 distinct CDR3 sequences, about 30% seen once. Specimen: blood. The receptors were gathered from a woman of 80 years or more in good health.

With regard to this clonotype: With a much larger clone just one base away, this may be a read error. V and J are TRBV20-1 and TRBJ1-2; D is undetermined. This CDR3 contains 14 residues. CDR1 and CDR2 (germline): DFQATT, SNEGSKA (reference sequence). The CDR3 coding sequence is TGCAGACCTTCCACGGCGGACGGGAACTATGGCTACACCTTC. As protein: CRPSTADGNYGYTF.

This clonotype came up many times. This chain connects TRBV20-1 to TRBJ2-1, with TRBD1 matching over 8 bases. CDR1 and CDR2 from the germline V gene are DFQATT and SNEGSKA (reference sequence). The CDR3 contains 16 residues. V gave up 5 bases and J gave up 2 bases; unmatched junction bases: 11. CDR3: CSAPTGVPGAYNEQFF. For the CDR3, the DNA is TGCAGTGCTCCGACAGGGGTCCCCGGGGCCTACAATGAGCAGTTCTTC.

This clonotype was observed a handful of times. The chain combines TRBV29-1 with TRBJ2-2; no reliable D call. Germline V gene sequence: CDR1 SQVTM, CDR2 ANQGSEA. V gave up 6 bases and J gave up 1 base, with 15 bases separating them. This CDR3 has 15 amino acids. This CDR3 reads CSVLRPGRNTGELFF. CDR3 in DNA: TGCAGCGTATTAAGGCCAGGACGGAACACCGGGGAGCTGTTTTTT.

This clonotype was observed at least ten times. The chain uses TRBV6-5 and TRBJ2-3; 8 bases agree with TRBD2. V was clipped by 6 bases and J by 6 bases; unmatched bases: 11. Germline-derived CDR1 and CDR2 are MNHEY and SVGAGI. This CDR3 contains 15 residues. The CDR3 sequence: CASSSLAGGRDTQYF. The CDR3 nucleotides read TGTGCCAGCAGCTCACTTGCGGGGGGCCGCGATACGCAGTATTTT.

This chain connects TRBV7-2 to TRBJ2-7; 7 bases match TRBD1. CDR1 is SGHTA, CDR2 FQGNSA, per germline. V dropped 6 bases and J dropped 8; count of bases not matched to a gene: 13. This CDR3 is built from 14 residues. The CDR3 DNA follows: TGTGCCAGCAGACTCGATACAGGGGTCAATCAGCAGTACTTC. Translation: CASRLDTGVNQQYF.

At least ten counts were recorded for this clonotype. V is TRBV5-1 and J is TRBJ2-7; D is unclear. The CDR3 is 14 residues long. CDR1 and CDR2 from the germline V gene are SGHRS and YFSETQ. Trimming cost V 0 bases and J 0 bases, with 7 bases left between them. The CDR3 sequence is CASSLERSSYEQYF. The CDR3 bases are TGCGCCAGCAGCTTGGAGAGGAGCTCCTACGAGCAGTACTTC. Drawing the rest from reference TRBV5-1 and TRBJ2-7, the complete variable domain is KAGVTQTPRYLIKTRGQQVTLSCSPISGHRSVSWYQQTPGQGLQFLFEYFSETQRNKGNFPGRFSGRQFSNSRSEMNVSTLELGDSALYLCASSLERSSYEQYFGPGTRLTVT.

This chain joins TRBV20-1 and TRBJ1-3; D remains unclear. Germline CDR1 reads DFQATT; CDR2 reads SNEGSKA (reference sequence). The CDR3 length is 13 residues. V gave up 2 bases and J gave up 1 base, with 6 bases separating them. CDR3 sequence reads: CSARLRSGNTIYF. The CDR3 DNA is TGCAGTGCTAGATTACGGTCTGGAAACACCATATATTTT.